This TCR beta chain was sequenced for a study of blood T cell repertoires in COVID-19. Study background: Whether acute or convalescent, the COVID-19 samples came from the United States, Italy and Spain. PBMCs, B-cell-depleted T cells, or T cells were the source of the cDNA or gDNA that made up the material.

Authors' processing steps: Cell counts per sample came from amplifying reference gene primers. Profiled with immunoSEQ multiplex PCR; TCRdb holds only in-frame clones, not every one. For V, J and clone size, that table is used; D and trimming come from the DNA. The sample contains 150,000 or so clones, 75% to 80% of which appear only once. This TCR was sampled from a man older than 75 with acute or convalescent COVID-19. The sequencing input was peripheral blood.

This CDR3 reads CASSPGDREPETQYF. The CDR3 coding sequence is TGTGCCAGCAGCCCGGGGGACAGGGAGCCAGAGACCCAGTACTTC. The gene calls are TRBV11-2 and TRBJ2-5; TRBD1 matches 9 bases. Losses at the gene ends were 5 bases for V and 4 bases for J; bases not matched to a gene: 8. The CDR3 has 15 residues. Germline V gene data show CDR1 as SGHAT and CDR2 as FQNNGV.